Detailed here is one T cell receptor beta chain. Antigen specificity is unknown. The sequenced fragment ends 3 residues before the CDR3 boundary, so the rest is inferred from the germline J gene. Germline CDR1 and CDR2: LNHDA and SQIVND (reference sequence). This CDR3 contains 14 residues. J was trimmed by 6 bases and V by 3 bases; bases with no gene match: 6. The sample belongs to a study of Tregs in tolerant kidney transplant recipients. FACS sorting followed a roughly six-day coculture of CFSE-labeled recipient PBMCs with irradiated graft donor PBMCs. Clones were read by immunoSEQ multiplex PCR, and TCRdb kept only the in-frame ones, dropping some. Its table lists approximately 3,000 clones.

This receptor was obtained from a human patient who received a combined kidney and bone marrow transplant. This chain joins TRBV19 and TRBJ2-7; 9 nucleotides line up with TRBD1. The source was CD8+ T cells from blood cultured with allogeneic cells, collected before the transplant. CDR3 sequence: CASSMGQGYGEQYF. Partial CDR3 DNA: TGTGCCAGTAGTATGGGACAGGGATATGGCGAG.